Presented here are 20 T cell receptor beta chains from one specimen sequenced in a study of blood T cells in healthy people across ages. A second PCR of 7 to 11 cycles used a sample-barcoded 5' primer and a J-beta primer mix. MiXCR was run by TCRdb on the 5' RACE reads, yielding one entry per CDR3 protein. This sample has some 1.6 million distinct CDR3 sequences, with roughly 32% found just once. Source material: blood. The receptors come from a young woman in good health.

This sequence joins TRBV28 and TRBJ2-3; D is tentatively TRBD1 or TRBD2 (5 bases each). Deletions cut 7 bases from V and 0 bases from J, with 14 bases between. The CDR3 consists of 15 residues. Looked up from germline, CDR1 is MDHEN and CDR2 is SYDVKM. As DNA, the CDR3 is TGTGCCAGCATCGGGACGGTTGCTAGCACAGATACGCAGTATTTT. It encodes CASIGTVASTDTQYF. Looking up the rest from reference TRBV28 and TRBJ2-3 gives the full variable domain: DVKVTQSSRYLVKRTGEKVFLECVQDMDHENMFWYRQDPGLGLRLIYFSYDVKMKEKGDIPEGYSVSREKKERFSLILESASTNQTSMYLCASIGTVASTDTQYFGPGTRLTVL.

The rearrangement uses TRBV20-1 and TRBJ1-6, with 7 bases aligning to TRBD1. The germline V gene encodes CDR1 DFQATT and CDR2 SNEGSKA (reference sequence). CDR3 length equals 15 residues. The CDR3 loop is CSLTRGQNNNSPLHF. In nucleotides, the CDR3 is TGCAGCCTAACTCGGGGACAGAACAATAATTCACCCCTCCACTTT.

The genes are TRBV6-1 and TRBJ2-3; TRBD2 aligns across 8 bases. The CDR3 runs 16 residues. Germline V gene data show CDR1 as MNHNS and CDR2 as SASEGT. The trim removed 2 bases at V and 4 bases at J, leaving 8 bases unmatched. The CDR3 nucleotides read TGTGCCAGCAGTGAAAGGGGCGGGAGGACTGCAGATACGCAGTATTTT. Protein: CASSERGGRTADTQYF.

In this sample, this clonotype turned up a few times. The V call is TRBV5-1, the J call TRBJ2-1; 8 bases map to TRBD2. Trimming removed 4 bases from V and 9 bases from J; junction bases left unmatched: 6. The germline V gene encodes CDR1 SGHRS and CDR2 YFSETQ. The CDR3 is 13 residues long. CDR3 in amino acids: CASSGGGPSEQFF. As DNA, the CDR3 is TGCGCCAGCAGCGGCGGGGGGCCTAGTGAGCAGTTCTTC.

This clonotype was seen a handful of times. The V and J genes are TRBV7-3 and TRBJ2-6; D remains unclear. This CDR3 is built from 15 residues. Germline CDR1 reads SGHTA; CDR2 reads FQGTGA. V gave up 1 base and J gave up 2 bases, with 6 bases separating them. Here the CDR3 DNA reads TGTGCCAGCAGCTTAAACGCCCCTGGGGCCAACGTCCTGACTTTC. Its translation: CASSLNAPGANVLTF.

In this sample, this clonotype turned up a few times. The CDR3 reads CASSYGQGNSEQYF. The CDR3 nucleotides are TGCGCCAGCAGTTACGGACAGGGAAACTCCGAGCAGTACTTC. The chain combines TRBV4-1 with TRBJ2-7; TRBD1 aligns across 8 bases. V trimming: 6 bases; J trimming: 6 bases; junction bases outside the gene matches: 10. Per germline, CDR1 MGHRA and CDR2 YSYEKL. This CDR3 contains 14 residues.

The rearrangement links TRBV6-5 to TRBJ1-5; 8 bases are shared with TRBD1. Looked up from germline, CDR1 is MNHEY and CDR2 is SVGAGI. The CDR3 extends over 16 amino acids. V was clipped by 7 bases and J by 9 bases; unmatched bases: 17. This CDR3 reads CASNPWGQVLGRPQHF. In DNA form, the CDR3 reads TGTGCCAGCAACCCATGGGGACAGGTTTTGGGTCGGCCCCAGCATTTT.

Written as DNA, the CDR3 is TGTGCCAGCAGGCGCGGACTTTCCGGGGAGCTGTTTTTT. This codes for CASRRGLSGELFF. The chain employs TRBV3-1 and TRBJ2-2, with a weak D call TRBD2 (5 bases). The CDR3 sequence is 13 residues long. Deletions cut 6 bases from V and 6 bases from J, with 11 bases between. Germline lookup yields CDR1 LGHDT and CDR2 YNNKEL (reference sequence).

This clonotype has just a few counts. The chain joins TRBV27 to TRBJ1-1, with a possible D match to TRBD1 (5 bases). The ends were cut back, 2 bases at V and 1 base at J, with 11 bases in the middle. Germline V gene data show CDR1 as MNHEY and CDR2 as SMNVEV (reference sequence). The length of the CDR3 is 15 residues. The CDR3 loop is CASSLVSGGNTEAFF. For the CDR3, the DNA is TGTGCCAGCAGTTTAGTTTCTGGGGGGAACACTGAAGCTTTCTTT.

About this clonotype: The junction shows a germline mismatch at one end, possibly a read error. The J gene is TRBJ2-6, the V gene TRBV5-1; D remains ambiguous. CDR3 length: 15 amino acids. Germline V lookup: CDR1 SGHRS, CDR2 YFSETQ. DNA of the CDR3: TGCGTCAGCAGCTATCAAACCTCTGGGGCCAACGTCCTGACTTTC. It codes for CVSSYQTSGANVLTF.

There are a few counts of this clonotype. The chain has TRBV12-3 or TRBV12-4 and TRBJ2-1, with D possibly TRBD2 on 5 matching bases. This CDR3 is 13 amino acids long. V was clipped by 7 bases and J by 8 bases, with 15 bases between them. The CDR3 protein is CASNKGSLDEQFF. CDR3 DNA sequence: TGTGCCAGCAATAAAGGGAGTCTGGATGAGCAGTTCTTC.

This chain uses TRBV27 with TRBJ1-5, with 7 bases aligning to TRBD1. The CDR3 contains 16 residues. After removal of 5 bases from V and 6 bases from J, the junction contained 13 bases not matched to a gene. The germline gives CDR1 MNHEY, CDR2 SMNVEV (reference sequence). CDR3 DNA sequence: TGTGCCAGCAGTCCTTCCACAGGGGAGAAGGGTCAGCCCCAGCATTTT. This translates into CASSPSTGEKGQPQHF.

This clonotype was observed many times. The CDR3 DNA follows: TGTGCCAGCAGTCCCCGGGACAGGGGCAATGAGCAGTTCTTC. Its protein is CASSPRDRGNEQFF. The rearrangement joins TRBV12-3 or TRBV12-4 to TRBJ2-1; 10 nucleotides align to TRBD1. This CDR3 region has 14 residues. J gave up 6 bases and V 5 bases, and 4 bases lay outside the gene matches.

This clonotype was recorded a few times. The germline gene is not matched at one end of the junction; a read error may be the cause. CDR3: CASSPLAGGGDEQFF. The CDR3 bases are TGTGCCAGCAGCCCTCTAGCGGGGGGGGGCGATGAGCAGTTCTTC. This chain joins TRBV10-2 and TRBJ2-1, with 12 bases identical to TRBD2. Per the germline V gene, CDR1 is WSHSY and CDR2 is SAAADI. This CDR3 contains 15 residues.

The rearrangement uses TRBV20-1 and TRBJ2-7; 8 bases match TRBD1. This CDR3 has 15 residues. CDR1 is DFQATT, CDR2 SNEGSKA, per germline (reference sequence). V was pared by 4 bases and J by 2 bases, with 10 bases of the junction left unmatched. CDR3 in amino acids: CSANSTGGETYEQYF. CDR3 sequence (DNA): TGCAGTGCTAATTCAACAGGGGGTGAAACCTACGAGCAGTACTTC.

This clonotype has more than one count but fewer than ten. The CDR3 DNA follows: TGTGCCAGTAGATTATCCCAACAGGTCACCTACGAGCAGTACTTC. The encoded protein is CASRLSQQVTYEQYF. The chain combines TRBV19 with TRBJ2-7; possible D gene TRBD1, 5 bases. The CDR3 consists of 15 residues. V gave up 6 bases and J gave up 2 bases, with 17 bases separating them. Per germline, CDR1 LNHDA and CDR2 SQIVND (reference sequence).

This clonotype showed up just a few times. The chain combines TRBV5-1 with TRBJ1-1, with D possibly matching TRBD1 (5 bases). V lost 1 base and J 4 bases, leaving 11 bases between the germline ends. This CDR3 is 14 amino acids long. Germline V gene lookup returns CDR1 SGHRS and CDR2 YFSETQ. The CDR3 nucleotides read TGCGCCAGCAGCTTGAGGGACCTGAGCACTGAAGCTTTCTTT. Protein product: CASSLRDLSTEAFF.

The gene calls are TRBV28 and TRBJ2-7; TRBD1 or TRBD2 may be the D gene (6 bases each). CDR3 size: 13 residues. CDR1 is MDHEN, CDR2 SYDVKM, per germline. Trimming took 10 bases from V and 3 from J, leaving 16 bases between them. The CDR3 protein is CATQAGGLYEQYF. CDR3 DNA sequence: TGTGCCACCCAGGCCGGGGGCCTCTACGAGCAGTACTTC. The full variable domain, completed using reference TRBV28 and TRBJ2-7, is DVKVTQSSRYLVKRTGEKVFLECVQDMDHENMFWYRQDPGLGLRLIYFSYDVKMKEKGDIPEGYSVSREKKERFSLILESASTNQTSMYLCATQAGGLYEQYFGPGTRLTVT.

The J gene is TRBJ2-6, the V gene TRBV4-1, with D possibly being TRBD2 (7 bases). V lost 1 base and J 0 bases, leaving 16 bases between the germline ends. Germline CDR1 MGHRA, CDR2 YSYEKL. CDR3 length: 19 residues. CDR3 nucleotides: TGCGCCAGCAGCCAAGGTTGGGGGGGGGCTAGCTCTGGGGCCAACGTCCTGACTTTC. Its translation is CASSQGWGGASSGANVLTF.

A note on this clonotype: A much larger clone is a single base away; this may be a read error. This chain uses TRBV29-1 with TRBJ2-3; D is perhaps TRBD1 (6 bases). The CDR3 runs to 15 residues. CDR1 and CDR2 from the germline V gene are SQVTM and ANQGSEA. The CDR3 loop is CGVERTVVRADTQYF. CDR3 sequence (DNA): TGCGGCGTTGAACGGACAGTCGTGCGGGCGGATACGCAGTATTTT.